The 23 T cell receptor beta chains reported below all come from one sample, sequenced in a study of T cell responses to AZD1222 COVID-19 vaccine. Clones were sequenced by immunoSEQ multiplex PCR, and TCRdb holds only the in-frame ones, with some missing. Of 90,000 to 120,000 clones listed, about 90% are singletons. The specimen comprised peripheral blood, sampled 28 days after the second AZD1222 dose. The receptors come from an adult who received the AZD1222 COVID-19 vaccine.

The chain is built from TRBV6-5 and TRBJ1-2, with D perhaps TRBD1 (5 bases). The CDR3 consists of 14 residues. The germline V gene has CDR1 MNHEY and CDR2 SVGAGI. Trimming took off 2 bases at V and 8 bases at J, with 15 bases between the two ends. Here the CDR3 reads CASSYGTPPTGYTF. DNA of the CDR3: TGTGCCAGCAGTTACGGGACGCCGCCGACCGGCTACACCTTC.

The chain combines TRBV19 with TRBJ1-5; 9 bases map to TRBD1. The CDR3 runs 17 residues. CDR1 and CDR2 (germline): LNHDA, SQIVND (reference sequence). The trim removed 6 bases at V and 1 base at J, leaving 10 bases unmatched. CDR3 region: CASSQGQGRVSNQPQHF. The CDR3 bases are TGTGCCAGTAGCCAAGGACAGGGGAGAGTAAGCAATCAGCCCCAGCATTTT.

The genes are TRBV7-2 and TRBJ1-6; D is ambiguous. CDR1 and CDR2 from the germline V gene are SGHTA and FQGNSA. The CDR3 runs 14 residues. The V and J ends lost 5 bases and 5 bases respectively, with 10 bases between them. This CDR3 reads CASSPYYDNSPLHF. For the CDR3, the DNA is TGTGCCAGCAGCCCCTATTATGATAATTCACCCCTCCACTTT.

This clone was detected only once. The rearrangement joins TRBV28 to TRBJ1-6, with D maybe TRBD1 (5 bases). Germline V gene sequence: CDR1 MDHEN, CDR2 SYDVKM. This CDR3 is 16 amino acids long. The ends were cut back, 1 base at V and 7 bases at J, with 14 bases in the middle. CDR3 protein: CASSLSTGPSNSPLHF. In DNA form, the CDR3 reads TGTGCCAGCAGTTTATCAACGGGACCGAGCAATTCACCCCTCCACTTT.

This chain links TRBV7-9 with TRBJ1-1, with D unresolved. The germline V gene has CDR1 SEHNR and CDR2 FQNEAQ (reference sequence). The CDR3 has 11 amino acids. V dropped 5 bases and J dropped 7 bases, with 8 bases sitting between them. The CDR3 is CASSPRDEAFF. DNA for the CDR3: TGTGCCAGCAGCCCCCGGGATGAAGCTTTCTTT.

This chain uses TRBV15 with TRBJ1-1; tentatively, D is TRBD1 (5 bases). The CDR3 runs 18 residues. Germline V gives CDR1 LNHNV, CDR2 YYDKDF (reference sequence). V lost 0 bases, J lost 3 bases, and 20 bases lay in between. CDR3 sequence: CATSRELGRVEDDTEAFF. The DNA of the CDR3 is TGTGCCACCAGCAGAGAGTTGGGCAGGGTAGAAGACGACACTGAAGCTTTCTTT.

The chain carries TRBV2 and TRBJ2-5; TRBD2 is a possible D gene (5 bases). Trimming took 4 bases from V and 4 from J, leaving 10 bases between them. The germline V gene has CDR1 SNHLY and CDR2 FYNNEI. The CDR3 covers 13 residues. CDR3 nucleotides: TGTGCCAGCAGTGTACTAGGAGGAGAGACCCAGTACTTC. It translates to CASSVLGGETQYF.

J is TRBJ2-7 and V is TRBV5-1; D is possibly TRBD1 or TRBD2 (6 bases each). Germline V CDR1 and CDR2: SGHRS, YFSETQ. The CDR3 contains 19 residues. V shed 0 bases and J shed 5 bases, with 27 bases lying between them. The CDR3 DNA reads as TGCGCCAGCAGCTTGGTGAGCGCCGGGGCGTACAGGGAGGTCCACGAGCAGTACTTC. It yields the protein CASSLVSAGAYREVHEQYF.

The chain is built from TRBV7-9 and TRBJ2-1; 8 bases fit TRBD1. J lost 0 bases, V lost 9 bases, and 7 bases had no gene match. This CDR3 region has 15 residues. Germline assignment: CDR1 SEHNR and CDR2 FQNEAQ (reference sequence). CDR3 DNA: TGTGCCAGTATACCGGGACAGGCCTCCTACAATGAGCAGTTCTTC. Translating it yields CASIPGQASYNEQFF.

CDR3 sequence reads: CASRQPTGTANIQYF. Here the CDR3 DNA reads TGTGCCAGCAGGCAACCCACCGGGACAGCCAACATTCAGTACTTC. The V gene is TRBV6-5, the J gene TRBJ2-4, with 7 bases that match TRBD1. The CDR3 spans 15 residues. The germline gives CDR1 MNHEY, CDR2 SVGAGI. V trimming: 6 bases; J trimming: 7 bases; junction bases outside the gene matches: 12.

The J gene is TRBJ1-2, the V gene TRBV5-1; D possibly corresponds to TRBD1 (5 bases). The CDR3 covers 14 residues. V was pared by 6 bases and J by 5 bases, with 17 bases between. Germline CDR1 is SGHRS and CDR2 is YFSETQ. The CDR3 nucleotides are TGCGCCAGCACGGACGGGCAGGGAGGGTATGGCTACACCTTC. It specifies CASTDGQGGYGYTF.

The chain links TRBV5-1 to TRBJ1-2; possible D gene TRBD1, 6 bases. Germline-derived CDR1 and CDR2 are SGHRS and YFSETQ. The ends were cut back, 0 bases at V and 3 bases at J, with 12 bases in the middle. The CDR3 length is 15 residues. The CDR3 bases are TGCGCCAGCAGCTTGGCTCAGGGGCGGGACTATGGCTACACCTTC. Translated: CASSLAQGRDYGYTF.

The chain is built from TRBV19 and TRBJ2-3; D call uncertain. V was pared by 3 bases and J by 0 bases, with 10 bases between. Germline V gene lookup returns CDR1 LNHDA and CDR2 SQIVND (reference sequence). The CDR3 contains 15 residues. The CDR3 spells CASSMVGASTDTQYF. The CDR3 nucleotides are TGTGCCAGTAGTATGGTAGGCGCTAGCACAGATACGCAGTATTTT.

This clone was seen only a few times. CDR3 nucleotide sequence: TGTGCCAGCAGCTTAAAAAGGTGGGAGTGGGACTATGGCTACACCTTC. Translating it yields CASSLKRWEWDYGYTF. This chain links TRBV7-8 with TRBJ1-2, with no clear D. CDR1 SGHVS and CDR2 FQNEAQ come from the germline V gene. This CDR3 is built from 16 residues. Trimming pared 2 bases from V and 3 bases from J, leaving 16 bases between.

This CDR3 is CASSLGGQTFYEQYF. The CDR3 region has the DNA TGTGCCAGCAGCTTAGGAGGTCAGACTTTCTACGAGCAGTACTTC. The gene calls are TRBV7-2 and TRBJ2-7; D unclear. Germline CDR1 and CDR2: SGHTA and FQGNSA. V shed 1 base and J shed 3 bases, with 13 bases lying between them. The CDR3 has 15 amino acids.

The chain joins TRBV7-2 to TRBJ1-3; D perhaps matches TRBD1 (6 bases). The CDR3 is made up of 18 amino acids. The V end lost 2 bases, the J end lost 5 bases, and 22 bases lay between the germline ends. The germline gives CDR1 SGHTA, CDR2 FQGNSA. In DNA form, the CDR3 reads TGTGCCAGCAGCTTATTCACAGGGAGTAACGCACGCCGAAACACCATATATTTT. Protein sequence: CASSLFTGSNARRNTIYF. The entire variable domain, with the rest obtained from reference TRBV7-2 and TRBJ1-3, is as follows: GAGVSQSPSNKVTEKGKDVELRCDPISGHTALYWYRQSLGQGLEFLIYFQGNSAPDKSGLPSDRFSAERTGGSVSTLTIQRTQQEDSAVYLCASSLFTGSNARRNTIYFGEGSWLTVV.

The chain joins TRBV28 to TRBJ1-1; D remains ambiguous. This CDR3 has 12 residues. Germline V gene data show CDR1 as MDHEN and CDR2 as SYDVKM. V lost 7 bases to trimming and J lost 4 bases, with 10 bases between them. The CDR3 loop is CASTYFGTEAFF. DNA for the CDR3: TGTGCCAGCACCTACTTCGGCACTGAAGCTTTCTTT.

This chain joins TRBV24-1 and TRBJ2-5; D gene uncertain. Germline CDR1 is KGHDR and CDR2 is SFDVKD. The CDR3 covers 11 residues. V lost 6 bases and J lost 4, with 5 bases in between. This CDR3 is CATSTGETQYF. The CDR3 coding sequence is TGTGCCACCAGTACCGGAGAGACCCAGTACTTC.

The CDR3 DNA is TGCGCCAGCAGTGACTACAGGGTAGCGGAGCAGTACTTC. The encoded protein is CASSDYRVAEQYF. The chain employs TRBV10-2 and TRBJ2-7; D perhaps matches TRBD1 (6 bases). The CDR3 totals 13 residues. Germline CDR1 and CDR2: WSHSY and SAAADI. V was clipped by 3 bases and J by 7 bases, with 13 bases between them.

The rearrangement joins TRBV28 to TRBJ1-2; D not resolved. The germline V gene has CDR1 MDHEN and CDR2 SYDVKM. V was cut by 7 bases and J by 8 bases, with 11 bases left in between. CDR3 length: 11 amino acids. The DNA of the CDR3 is TGTGCCAGCATCGGGGTTTTCGGCTACACCTTC. Translating it yields CASIGVFGYTF.

The chain combines TRBV7-8 with TRBJ2-7; tentative D call: TRBD2 (5 bases). Germline V lookup: CDR1 SGHVS, CDR2 FQNEAQ. The CDR3 is 14 residues long. Trimming stripped 1 base from V and 3 bases from J, with 10 bases between. DNA for the CDR3: TGTGCCAGCAGCTTAGAGACCCGGGGCTACGAGCAGTACTTC. Amino acid sequence: CASSLETRGYEQYF.

The CDR3 protein is CASSLGQGVSYEQYF. DNA of the CDR3: TGTGCCAGCAGCTTAGGACAGGGGGTCTCCTACGAGCAGTACTTC. The chain carries TRBV7-9 and TRBJ2-7; 9 nucleotides align to TRBD1. J lost 0 bases, V lost 1 base, and 1 base had no gene match. The CDR3 consists of 15 residues. Germline CDR1 reads SEHNR; CDR2 reads FQNEAQ (reference sequence).

J is TRBJ1-1 and V is TRBV24-1, with D uncertain. The germline gives CDR1 KGHDR, CDR2 SFDVKD. Trimming pared 4 bases from V and 0 bases from J, leaving 5 bases between. This CDR3 is built from 13 residues. The CDR3 reads CATSDRLNTEAFF. CDR3 nucleotides: TGTGCCACCAGTGACAGGCTGAACACTGAAGCTTTCTTT.